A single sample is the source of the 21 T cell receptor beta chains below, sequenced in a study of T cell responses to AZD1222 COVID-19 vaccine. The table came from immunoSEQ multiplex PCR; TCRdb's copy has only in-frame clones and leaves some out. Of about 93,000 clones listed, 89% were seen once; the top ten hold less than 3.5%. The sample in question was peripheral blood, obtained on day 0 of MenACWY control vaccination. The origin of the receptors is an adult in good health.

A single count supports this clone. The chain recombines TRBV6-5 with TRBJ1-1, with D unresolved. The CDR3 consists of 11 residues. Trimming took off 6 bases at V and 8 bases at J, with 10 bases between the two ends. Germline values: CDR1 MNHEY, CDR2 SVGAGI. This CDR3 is CASSFLTEAFF. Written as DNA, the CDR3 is TGTGCCAGCAGCTTTCTAACGGAAGCTTTCTTT.

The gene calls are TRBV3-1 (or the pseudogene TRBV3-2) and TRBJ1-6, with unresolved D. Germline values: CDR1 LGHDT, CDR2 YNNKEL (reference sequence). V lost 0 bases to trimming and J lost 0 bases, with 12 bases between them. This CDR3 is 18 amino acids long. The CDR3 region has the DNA TGTGCCAGCAGCCAAGATAGGGAGGGCAGCTCCTATAATTCACCCCTCCACTTT. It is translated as CASSQDREGSSYNSPLHF.

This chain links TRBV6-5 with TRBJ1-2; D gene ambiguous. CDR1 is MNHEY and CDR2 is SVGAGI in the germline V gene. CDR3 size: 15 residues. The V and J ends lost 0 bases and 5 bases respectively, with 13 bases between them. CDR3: CASSYSQLGTYGYTF. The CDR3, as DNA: TGTGCCAGCAGTTACTCCCAACTGGGTACATATGGCTACACCTTC.

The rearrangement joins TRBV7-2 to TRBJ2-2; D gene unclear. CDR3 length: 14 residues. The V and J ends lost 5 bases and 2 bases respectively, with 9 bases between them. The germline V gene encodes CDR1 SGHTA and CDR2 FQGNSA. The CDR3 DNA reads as TGTGCCAGCAGCCGCTCACTTAACACCGGGGAGCTGTTTTTT. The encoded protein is CASSRSLNTGELFF. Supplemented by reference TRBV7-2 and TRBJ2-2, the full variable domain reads GAGVSQSPSNKVTEKGKDVELRCDPISGHTALYWYRQSLGQGLEFLIYFQGNSAPDKSGLPSDRFSAERTGGSVSTLTIQRTQQEDSAVYLCASSRSLNTGELFFGEGSRLTVL.

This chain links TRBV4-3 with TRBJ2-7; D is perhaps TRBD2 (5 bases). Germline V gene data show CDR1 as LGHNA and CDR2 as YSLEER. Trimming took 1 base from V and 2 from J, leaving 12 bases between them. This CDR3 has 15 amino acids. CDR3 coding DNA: TGCGCCAGCAGCCAAGGCCCCATCGGGGCCTACGAGCAGTACTTC. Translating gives CASSQGPIGAYEQYF.

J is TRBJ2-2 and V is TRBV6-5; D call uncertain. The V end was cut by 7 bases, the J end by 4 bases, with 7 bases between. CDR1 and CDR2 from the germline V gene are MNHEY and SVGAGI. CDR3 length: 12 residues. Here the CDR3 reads CASTRSTGELFF. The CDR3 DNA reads TGTGCCAGCACCCGGAGCACCGGGGAGCTGTTTTTT.

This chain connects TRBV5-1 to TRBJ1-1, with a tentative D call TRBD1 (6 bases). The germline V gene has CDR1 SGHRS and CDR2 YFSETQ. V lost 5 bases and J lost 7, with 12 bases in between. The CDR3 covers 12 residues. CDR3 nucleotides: TGCGCCAGCAGTCCCGGGACAATTGAAGCTTTCTTT. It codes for CASSPGTIEAFF.

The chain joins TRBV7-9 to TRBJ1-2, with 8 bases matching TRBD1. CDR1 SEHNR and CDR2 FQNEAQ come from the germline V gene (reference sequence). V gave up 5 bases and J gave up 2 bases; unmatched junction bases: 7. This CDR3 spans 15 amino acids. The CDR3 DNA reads TGTGCCAGCAGCGATCGGGACAGGCCAAACTATGGCTACACCTTC. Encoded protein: CASSDRDRPNYGYTF.

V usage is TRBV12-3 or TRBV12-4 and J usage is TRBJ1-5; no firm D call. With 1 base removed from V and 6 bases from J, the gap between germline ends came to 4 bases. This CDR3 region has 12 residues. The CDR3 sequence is CASSLGFQPQHF. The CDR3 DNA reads TGTGCCAGCAGTTTAGGGTTTCAGCCCCAGCATTTT.

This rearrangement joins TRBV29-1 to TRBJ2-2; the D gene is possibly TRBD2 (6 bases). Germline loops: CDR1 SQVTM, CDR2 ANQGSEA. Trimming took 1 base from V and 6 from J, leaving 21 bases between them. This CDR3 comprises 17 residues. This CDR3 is CSVEVVEGEELPGELFF. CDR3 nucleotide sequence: TGCAGCGTTGAAGTGGTGGAGGGCGAGGAATTGCCCGGGGAGCTGTTTTTT.

The CDR3 DNA reads as TGTGCCAGCAGTTACGGTCCCCCGTGGGTCTCGAGGGGTGAAAAACTGTTTTTT. Protein sequence: CASSYGPPWVSRGEKLFF. The chain recombines TRBV6-2 or TRBV6-3 with TRBJ1-4, with D possibly matching TRBD1 (5 bases). This CDR3 has 18 residues. CDR1 is MNHEY, CDR2 SVGEGT, per germline. Trimming stripped 2 bases from V and 7 bases from J, with 23 bases between.

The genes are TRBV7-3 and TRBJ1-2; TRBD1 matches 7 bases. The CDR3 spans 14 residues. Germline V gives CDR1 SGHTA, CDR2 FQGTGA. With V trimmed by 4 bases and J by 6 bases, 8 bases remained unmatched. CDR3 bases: TGTGCCAGCAGCTATAGCCCAGGGGGGGATGGCTACACCTTC. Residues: CASSYSPGGDGYTF.

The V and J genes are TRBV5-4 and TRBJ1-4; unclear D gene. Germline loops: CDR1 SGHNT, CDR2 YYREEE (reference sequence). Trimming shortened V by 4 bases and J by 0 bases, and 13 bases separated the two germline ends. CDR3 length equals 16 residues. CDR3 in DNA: TGTGCCAGCAGCGAAAGACCCCTTACAACTAATGAAAAACTGTTTTTT. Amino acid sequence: CASSERPLTTNEKLFF.

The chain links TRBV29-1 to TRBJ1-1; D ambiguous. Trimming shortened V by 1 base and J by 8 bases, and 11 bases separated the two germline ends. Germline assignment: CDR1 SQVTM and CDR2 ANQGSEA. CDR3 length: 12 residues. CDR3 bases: TGCAGCGTTGAAGCAGACCCCGCGGAAGCTTTCTTT. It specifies CSVEADPAEAFF.

CDR3 nucleotides: TGTGCCAGCAGCTTAGATGGACTAGCGGGGGTGACCGGGGAGCTGTTTTTT. This encodes CASSLDGLAGVTGELFF. This chain joins TRBV11-3 and TRBJ2-2; TRBD2 agrees at 13 bases. CDR3 size: 17 residues. V dropped 0 bases and J dropped 5; count of bases not matched to a gene: 3. The V gene's germline CDR1 is SGHNT and CDR2 YENEEA.

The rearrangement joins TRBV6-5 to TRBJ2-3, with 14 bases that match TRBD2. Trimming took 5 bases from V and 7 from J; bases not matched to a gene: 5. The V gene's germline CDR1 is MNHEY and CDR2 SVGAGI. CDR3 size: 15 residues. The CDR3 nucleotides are TGTGCCAGCAGTAGACTAGCGGGGGGGCTTAATACGCAGTATTTT. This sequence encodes CASSRLAGGLNTQYF.

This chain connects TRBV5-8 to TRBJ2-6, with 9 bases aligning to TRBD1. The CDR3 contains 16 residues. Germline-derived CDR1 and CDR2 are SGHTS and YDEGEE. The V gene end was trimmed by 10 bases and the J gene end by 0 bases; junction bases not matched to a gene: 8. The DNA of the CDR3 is TGTGCCGGCACAGGGGGCATCCCCTCTGGGGCCAACGTCCTGACTTTC. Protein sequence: CAGTGGIPSGANVLTF.

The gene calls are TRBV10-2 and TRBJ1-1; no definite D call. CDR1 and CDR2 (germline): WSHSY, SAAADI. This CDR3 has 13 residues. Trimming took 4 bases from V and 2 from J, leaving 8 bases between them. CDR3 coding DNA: TGCGCCAGCAGTGTCACAGAAAACACTGAAGCTTTCTTT. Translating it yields CASSVTENTEAFF.

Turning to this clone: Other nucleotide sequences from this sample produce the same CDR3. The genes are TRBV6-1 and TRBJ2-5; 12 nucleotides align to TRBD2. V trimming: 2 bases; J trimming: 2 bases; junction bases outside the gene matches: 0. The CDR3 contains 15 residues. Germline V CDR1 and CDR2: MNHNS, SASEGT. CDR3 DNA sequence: TGTGCCAGCAGTGAACTAGCGGGGGGGCAAGAGACCCAGTACTTC. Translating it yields CASSELAGGQETQYF.

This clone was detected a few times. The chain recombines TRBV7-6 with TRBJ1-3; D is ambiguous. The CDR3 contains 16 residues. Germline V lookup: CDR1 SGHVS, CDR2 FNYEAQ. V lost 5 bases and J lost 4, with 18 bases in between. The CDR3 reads CASSPQEQRAGNTIYF. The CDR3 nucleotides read TGTGCCAGCAGCCCTCAAGAACAGCGAGCGGGAAACACCATATATTTT.

CDR3 sequence (DNA): TGTGCCAGCAGCCAAACCCTCCATAGCGTGAACACCGGGGAGCTGTTTTTT. It translates to CASSQTLHSVNTGELFF. The chain employs TRBV4-2 and TRBJ2-2, with a tentative D call TRBD2 (5 bases). There are 17 residues in the CDR3. Trimming removed 2 bases from V and 1 base from J, with 14 bases in between. From germline, CDR1 is LGHNA and CDR2 YNFKEQ.